This T cell receptor (beta chain) was retrieved from a study of blood T cell repertoires in COVID-19. The repertoire was sequenced with immunoSEQ multiplex PCR; TCRdb's copy has only in-frame clones and lacks some. The sample has around 270,000 clones; about 85% are singletons. Trimming pared 0 bases from V and 3 bases from J, leaving 9 bases between. From germline, CDR1 is LNHDA and CDR2 SQIVND (reference sequence). CDR3 length: 14 amino acids. During active infection, Seattle patients enrolled and were then monitored through disease. This rearrangement joins TRBV19 to TRBJ2-7, with D unresolved. The source is a human donor with COVID-19, enrolled during active disease. The donor label of this sample is uncertain. Sequencing was performed on peripheral blood. The chain's CDR3 is CASSIDHSLYEQYF. CDR3 nucleotide sequence: TGTGCCAGTAGTATAGATCACTCCCTCTACGAGCAGTACTTC.